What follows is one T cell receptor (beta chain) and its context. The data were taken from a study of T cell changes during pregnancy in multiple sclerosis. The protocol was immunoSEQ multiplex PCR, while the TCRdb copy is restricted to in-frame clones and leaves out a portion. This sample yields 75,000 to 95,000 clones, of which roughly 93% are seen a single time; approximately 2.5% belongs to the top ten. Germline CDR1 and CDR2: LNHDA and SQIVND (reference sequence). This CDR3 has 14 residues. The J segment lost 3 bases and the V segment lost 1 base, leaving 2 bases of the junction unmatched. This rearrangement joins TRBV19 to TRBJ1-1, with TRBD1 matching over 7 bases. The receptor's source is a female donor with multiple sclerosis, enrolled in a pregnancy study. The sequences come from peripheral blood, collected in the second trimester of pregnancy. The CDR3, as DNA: TGTGCCAGTAGTATAGGGGACAGCTACACTGAAGCTTTCTTT. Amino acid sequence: CASSIGDSYTEAFF.